The 8 T cell receptor beta chains reported below all come from one sample, sequenced in a study of glioma-infiltrating T cells after dendritic cell vaccination. Clones were sequenced by immunoSEQ multiplex PCR, and TCRdb holds only the in-frame ones, with some missing. Of tens of thousands of clones listed, more than 65% are singletons. Sequenced material: blood, taken before dendritic cell vaccination. The source is a human donor with glioblastoma.

This chain links TRBV10-1 with TRBJ2-1; D unclear. The germline gives CDR1 WNHNN, CDR2 SYGVQD (reference sequence). With 4 bases removed from V and 4 bases from J, the gap between germline ends came to 14 bases. This CDR3 is built from 15 residues. The CDR3 nucleotides read TGCGCCAGCAGTGCCAATACTGAAAGATACAATGAGCAGTTCTTC. This sequence encodes CASSANTERYNEQFF.

The V gene is TRBV5-1, the J gene TRBJ2-2; 10 nucleotides line up with TRBD1. The germline V gene has CDR1 SGHRS and CDR2 YFSETQ. This CDR3 comprises 16 residues. Trimming at V came to 5 bases and at J to 6 bases, leaving 10 bases not matched to a gene. The CDR3 sequence: CASSPTGTGVPGELFF. CDR3 coding DNA: TGCGCCAGCAGTCCAACCGGGACAGGGGTTCCCGGGGAGCTGTTTTTT.

The chain couples TRBV6-4 to TRBJ2-2, with 7 bases lining up with TRBD1. Germline loops: CDR1 MRHNA, CDR2 SNTAGT. There are 17 residues in the CDR3. J lost 4 bases, V lost 0 bases, and 8 bases had no gene match. CDR3 protein: CASSDSEQGSATGELFF. CDR3 DNA sequence: TGTGCCAGCAGTGACTCCGAACAGGGGTCGGCCACCGGGGAGCTGTTTTTT.

This chain connects TRBV2 to TRBJ1-2; unclear D gene. V was clipped by 6 bases and J by 5 bases, with 22 bases between them. Germline assignment: CDR1 SNHLY and CDR2 FYNNEI. The CDR3 extends over 16 amino acids. The CDR3 nucleotides are TGTGCCAGCAGCTCACCCGACGGGAACCTATTTTATGGCTACACCTTC. Amino acid sequence: CASSSPDGNLFYGYTF. The entire variable domain, with the rest obtained from reference TRBV2 and TRBJ1-2, is as follows: EPEVTQTPSHQVTQMGQEVILRCVPISNHLYFYWYRQILGQKVEFLVSFYNNEISEKSEIFDDQFSVERPDGSNFTLKIRSTKLEDSAMYFCASSSPDGNLFYGYTFGSGTRLTVV.

The chain employs TRBV5-1 and TRBJ1-1, with D possibly TRBD1 on 5 matching bases. The CDR3 is made up of 17 amino acids. Deletions cut 4 bases from V and 4 bases from J, with 23 bases between. Germline CDR1 reads SGHRS; CDR2 reads YFSETQ. The CDR3, as DNA: TGCGCCAGCAGCATTGGGGGGTCAGGGAAGGGTTTCACTGAAGCTTTCTTT. Translation gives CASSIGGSGKGFTEAFF.

V and J are TRBV19 and TRBJ1-4, with 9 bases matching TRBD1. The V and J ends lost 8 bases and 4 bases, in that order; junction bases with no gene match: 2. The V gene's germline CDR1 is LNHDA and CDR2 SQIVND (reference sequence). This CDR3 contains 13 residues. CDR3 in amino acids: CASGGQGNEKLFF. DNA for the CDR3: TGTGCCAGTGGGGGACAGGGTAATGAAAAACTGTTTTTT.

CDR3 DNA: TGTGCCAGTAGTATATCCAGTTCTAACTATGGCTACACCTTC. Translating it yields CASSISSSNYGYTF. This chain uses TRBV19 with TRBJ1-2; D call uncertain. V lost 2 bases and J lost 0, with 7 bases in between. This CDR3 spans 14 amino acids. The germline V gene encodes CDR1 LNHDA and CDR2 SQIVND (reference sequence). Looking up the rest from reference TRBV19 and TRBJ1-2 gives the full variable domain: DGGITQSPKYLFRKEGQNVTLSCEQNLNHDAMYWYRQDPGQGLRLIYYSQIVNDFQKGDIAEGYSVSREKKESFPLTVTSAQKNPTAFYLCASSISSSNYGYTFGSGTRLTVV.

This clone was seen a handful of times. The V gene is TRBV5-1, the J gene TRBJ2-7, with 7 bases lining up with TRBD1. In germline, CDR1 is SGHRS, CDR2 YFSETQ. With 4 bases clipped from V and 3 bases from J, the junction kept 13 bases outside the gene matches. The CDR3 spans 16 residues. CDR3 nucleotide sequence: TGCGCCAGCAGCACGCCTGCCGGGACAGAAATCTACGAGCAGTACTTC. It codes for CASSTPAGTEIYEQYF.